These T cell receptor beta chains were read from a single sample in a study of blood T cell repertoires in COVID-19. Sequencing was performed with immunoSEQ multiplex PCR; in TCRdb, only in-frame clones are kept and a portion is missing. The repertoire consists of approximately 160,000 clones, with approximately 91% occurring once and the leading ten covering 0.5% to 0.65%. Sequenced material: peripheral blood. The receptors were gathered from a man aged 50-59 years with acute or convalescent COVID-19. CDR3s include the opening cysteine and the closing phenylalanine or tryptophan. Each record gives: D gene, J gene, V gene, clone size, CDR3 protein, CDR3 DNA. A D gene is named only where the DNA matches it firmly. Size is stated for part of the rows, as once, few or many counts, or as a class when the clone is expanded.

D: .; J: TRBJ1-2; V: TRBV10-3; size: .; CDR3: CAISSDPGFYGYTF; DNA: TGTGCCATCAGTAGCGACCCGGGATTCTATGGCTACACCTTC
D: .; J: TRBJ1-1; V: TRBV7-6; size: .; CDR3: CASSLAVGGAVEAFF; DNA: TGTGCCAGCAGCTTAGCTGTCGGAGGGGCCGTGGAAGCTTTCTTT
D: TRBD1; J: TRBJ1-5; V: TRBV10-2; size: .; CDR3: CASSEFGDSRVQPQHF; DNA: TGCGCCAGCAGTGAGTTCGGGGACAGTCGAGTTCAGCCCCAGCATTTT
D: .; J: TRBJ2-7; V: TRBV5-4; size: few; CDR3: CASSLDGQGTYEQYF; DNA: TGTGCCAGCAGCTTGGACGGGCAGGGGACCTACGAGCAGTACTTC
D: .; J: TRBJ1-4; V: TRBV7-9; size: .; CDR3: CASSSSGGEKLFF; DNA: TGTGCCAGCAGCTCATCGGGAGGGGAAAAACTGTTTTTT
D: .; J: TRBJ1-5; V: TRBV5-5; size: .; CDR3: CASSPNDRLNQPQHF; DNA: TGTGCCAGCAGCCCCAATGACAGGTTAAATCAGCCCCAGCATTTT
D: TRBD1; J: TRBJ2-7; V: TRBV18; size: .; CDR3: CASSLHRGSSYEQYF; DNA: TGTGCCAGCTCACTACACAGGGGGAGCTCCTACGAGCAGTACTTC
D: TRBD2; J: TRBJ2-7; V: TRBV7-2; size: .; CDR3: CASSLGLAGAYEQYF; DNA: TGTGCCAGCAGCTTAGGACTAGCTGGCGCCTACGAGCAGTACTTC
D: .; J: TRBJ2-7; V: TRBV6-2/TRBV6-3; size: .; CDR3: CASSYPSLDIVREQYF; DNA: TGTGCCAGCAGTTACCCGAGTTTGGACATTGTTCGCGAGCAGTACTTC
D: TRBD1; J: TRBJ1-3; V: TRBV3-1/TRBV3-2; size: .; CDR3: CASSQATGATGNTIYF; DNA: TGTGCCAGCAGCCAAGCCACAGGGGCTACTGGAAACACCATATATTTT
D: .; J: TRBJ1-5; V: TRBV4-2; size: .; CDR3: CASSHGTGGNQPQHF; DNA: TGTGCCAGCAGCCATGGTACAGGAGGCAATCAGCCCCAGCATTTT
D: .; J: TRBJ1-3; V: TRBV3-1/TRBV3-2; size: .; CDR3: CASSQRGGNTIYF; DNA: TGTGCCAGCAGCCAAAGGGGTGGAAACACCATATATTTT
D: .; J: TRBJ2-3; V: TRBV5-4; size: .; CDR3: CASSLANAGDTQYF; DNA: TGTGCCAGCAGCTTGGCCAATGCGGGGGATACGCAGTATTTT
D: TRBD1; J: TRBJ1-1; V: TRBV7-3; size: .; CDR3: CASSPPDRVTEAFF; DNA: TGTGCCAGCAGCCCGCCAGACAGGGTCACTGAAGCTTTCTTT
D: .; J: TRBJ1-1; V: TRBV6-5; size: once; CDR3: CASSYPTGGTEAFF; DNA: TGTGCCAGCAGTTACCCGACAGGCGGCACTGAAGCTTTCTTT
D: .; J: TRBJ2-4; V: TRBV4-2; size: .; CDR3: CASSQVYSDIAKNIQYF; DNA: TGTGCCAGCAGCCAAGTTTATTCGGACATAGCCAAAAACATTCAGTACTTC
D: TRBD1; J: TRBJ2-5; V: TRBV19; size: once; CDR3: CASSSTGTGQETQYF; DNA: TGTGCCAGTAGTTCCACCGGGACAGGTCAAGAGACCCAGTACTTC
D: TRBD2; J: TRBJ2-3; V: TRBV5-1; size: .; CDR3: CASSLGLAGTSDTQYF; DNA: TGCGCCAGCAGCTTGGGCCTAGCGGGTACCTCAGATACGCAGTATTTT
D: TRBD2; J: TRBJ2-1; V: TRBV19; size: .; CDR3: CASSRSSGSGGEQFF; DNA: TGTGCCAGTAGTAGATCCAGCGGGAGCGGCGGTGAGCAGTTCTTC
D: TRBD1; J: TRBJ2-5; V: TRBV7-2; size: .; CDR3: CASSYGTGQETQYF; DNA: TGTGCCAGCTCCTACGGGACAGGTCAAGAGACCCAGTACTTC
D: .; J: TRBJ1-4; V: TRBV27; size: .; CDR3: CASSSGQLNEKLFF; DNA: TGTGCCAGCAGTTCTGGACAGCTTAATGAAAAACTGTTTTTT
D: .; J: TRBJ1-4; V: TRBV28; size: .; CDR3: CASRGHRRNEKLFF; DNA: TGTGCCAGCCGAGGACACCGTCGTAATGAAAAACTGTTTTTT
D: .; J: TRBJ1-1; V: TRBV7-6; size: .; CDR3: CASSLVGGDVTEAFF; DNA: TGTGCCAGCAGCTTAGTTGGCGGGGACGTCACTGAAGCTTTCTTT
D: TRBD2; J: TRBJ2-3; V: TRBV7-8; size: .; CDR3: CASSPSRASGTSTDTQYF; DNA: TGTGCCAGCAGCCCTAGTAGGGCTAGCGGGACTAGCACAGATACGCAGTATTTT
D: .; J: TRBJ1-6; V: TRBV9; size: .; CDR3: CASYRVLNSPLHF; DNA: TGTGCCAGTTACAGGGTTTTGAATTCACCCCTCCACTTT
D: .; J: TRBJ2-7; V: TRBV5-1; size: .; CDR3: CASSLAQNYEQYF; DNA: TGCGCCAGCAGCTTGGCACAAAACTACGAGCAGTACTTC
D: TRBD2; J: TRBJ2-5; V: TRBV27; size: .; CDR3: CASRTSGGGETQYF; DNA: TGTGCCAGCAGAACTAGCGGGGGTGGGGAGACCCAGTACTTC
D: TRBD1; J: TRBJ1-4; V: TRBV27; size: once; CDR3: CASSLLGQINEKLFF; DNA: TGTGCCAGCAGTTTGTTGGGACAGATTAATGAAAAACTGTTTTTT
D: .; J: TRBJ2-1; V: TRBV4-1; size: .; CDR3: CASSGTASYNEQFF; DNA: TGCGCCAGCAGCGGGACTGCTTCTTACAATGAGCAGTTCTTC
D: .; J: TRBJ1-1; V: TRBV28; size: .; CDR3: CASSLPQGFQNTEAFF; DNA: TGTGCCAGCAGTTTGCCCCAGGGGTTTCAGAACACTGAAGCTTTCTTT
D: .; J: TRBJ1-6; V: TRBV6-1; size: .; CDR3: CASSEEMSSYNSPLHF; DNA: TGTGCCAGCAGTGAAGAGATGAGCTCCTATAATTCACCCCTCCACTTT
D: .; J: TRBJ2-4; V: TRBV5-1; size: .; CDR3: CASSLGRVSNIQYF; DNA: TGCGCCAGCAGCTTGGGACGGGTTTCAAACATTCAGTACTTC
D: TRBD1; J: TRBJ2-3; V: TRBV2; size: .; CDR3: CASSMDRVGTDTQYF; DNA: TGTGCCAGCAGTATGGACAGGGTCGGTACAGATACGCAGTATTTT
D: TRBD1; J: TRBJ1-1; V: TRBV24-1; size: .; CDR3: CATSRSSGTGDTEAFF; DNA: TGTGCCACCAGCCGATCTTCCGGGACAGGGGACACTGAAGCTTTCTTT
D: .; J: TRBJ2-2; V: TRBV6-6; size: .; CDR3: CASSRSILPTGELFF; DNA: TGTGCCAGCAGTCGGAGCATTCTGCCGACCGGGGAGCTGTTTTTT
D: TRBD2; J: TRBJ2-3; V: TRBV24-1; size: .; CDR3: CATSGLAGDTDTQYF; DNA: TGTGCCACCAGTGGACTAGCGGGTGACACAGATACGCAGTATTTT
D: .; J: TRBJ2-7; V: TRBV7-9; size: .; CDR3: CASSYGSFEQYF; DNA: TGTGCCAGCAGCTACGGGTCCTTCGAGCAGTACTTC
D: .; J: TRBJ1-5; V: TRBV19; size: .; CDR3: CASSIESNSNQPQHF; DNA: TGTGCCAGTAGTATAGAGAGCAATAGCAATCAGCCCCAGCATTTT
D: .; J: TRBJ1-2; V: TRBV12-5; size: .; CDR3: CASGGPYSYGYTF; DNA: TGTGCTAGTGGTGGGCCTTATTCCTATGGCTACACCTTC
D: TRBD1; J: TRBJ2-3; V: TRBV6-4; size: .; CDR3: CASSTRDRGNTDTQYF; DNA: TGTGCCAGCAGCACCCGGGACAGGGGGAACACAGATACGCAGTATTTT
D: .; J: TRBJ2-1; V: TRBV10-1; size: .; CDR3: CASSLGIYNEQFF; DNA: TGCGCCAGCAGCCTCGGGATCTACAATGAGCAGTTCTTC
D: .; J: TRBJ1-2; V: TRBV5-1; size: .; CDR3: CASSLVRGGDYGYTF; DNA: TGCGCCAGCAGCTTGGTTCGAGGCGGGGACTATGGCTACACCTTC
D: .; J: TRBJ1-1; V: TRBV7-6; size: .; CDR3: CASSLASLAAAEAFF; DNA: TGTGCCAGCAGCTTAGCTTCGCTAGCGGCAGCTGAAGCTTTCTTT
D: TRBD1; J: TRBJ2-1; V: TRBV5-1; size: .; CDR3: CASSLEGGQGNNEQFF; DNA: TGCGCCAGCAGCTTGGAGGGGGGACAGGGGAACAATGAGCAGTTCTTC
D: TRBD1; J: TRBJ1-6; V: TRBV6-5; size: few; CDR3: CASSQRQGGNSPLHF; DNA: TGTGCCAGCAGTCAAAGACAGGGAGGTAATTCACCCCTCCACTTT
D: TRBD1; J: TRBJ1-5; V: TRBV6-1; size: .; CDR3: CASSDRGQGASNQPQHF; DNA: TGTGCCAGCAGTGACAGGGGACAGGGGGCGTCGAATCAGCCCCAGCATTTT
D: .; J: TRBJ2-1; V: TRBV10-3; size: .; CDR3: CAISAGDEQFF; DNA: TGTGCCATCAGTGCAGGGGATGAGCAGTTCTTC
D: TRBD1; J: TRBJ2-1; V: TRBV28; size: .; CDR3: CASSPPGQYNEQFF; DNA: TGTGCCAGCAGCCCCCCGGGACAGTACAATGAGCAGTTCTTC
D: .; J: TRBJ2-5; V: TRBV4-2; size: .; CDR3: CASSQDGWLAKETQYF; DNA: TGTGCCAGCAGCCAAGATGGTTGGCTAGCCAAAGAGACCCAGTACTTC
D: TRBD1; J: TRBJ1-2; V: TRBV19; size: .; CDR3: CASSRDSANYGYTF; DNA: TGTGCCAGTAGTAGGGACAGTGCAAACTATGGCTACACCTTC
D: TRBD1; J: TRBJ2-5; V: TRBV5-4; size: once; CDR3: CASSLPGQGPETQYF; DNA: TGTGCCAGCAGCTTGCCGGGACAGGGGCCAGAGACCCAGTACTTC
D: TRBD2; J: TRBJ2-3; V: TRBV13; size: .; CDR3: CASSLFSGGGPDTQYF; DNA: TGTGCCAGCAGCTTATTTAGCGGGGGGGGCCCAGATACGCAGTATTTT
D: TRBD1; J: TRBJ1-1; V: TRBV2; size: .; CDR3: CASSRQGNTEAFF; DNA: TGTGCCAGCAGCCGACAGGGCAACACTGAAGCTTTCTTT
D: TRBD1; J: TRBJ1-5; V: TRBV3-1/TRBV3-2; size: .; CDR3: CASSRQGGNQPQHF; DNA: TGTGCCAGCAGCCGACAGGGCGGGAATCAGCCCCAGCATTTT